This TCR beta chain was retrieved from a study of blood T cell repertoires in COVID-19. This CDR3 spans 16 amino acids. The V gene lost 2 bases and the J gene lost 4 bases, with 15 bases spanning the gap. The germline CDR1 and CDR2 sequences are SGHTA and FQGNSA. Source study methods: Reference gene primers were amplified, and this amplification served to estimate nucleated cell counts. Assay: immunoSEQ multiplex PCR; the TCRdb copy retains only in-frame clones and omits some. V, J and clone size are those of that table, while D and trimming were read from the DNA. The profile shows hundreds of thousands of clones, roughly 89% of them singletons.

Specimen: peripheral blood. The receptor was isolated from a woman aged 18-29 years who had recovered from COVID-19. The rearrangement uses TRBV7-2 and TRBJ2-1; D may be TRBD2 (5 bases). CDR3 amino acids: CASSLISVREYNEQFF. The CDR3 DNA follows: TGTGCCAGCAGCTTAATTTCGGTAAGGGAGTACAATGAGCAGTTCTTC. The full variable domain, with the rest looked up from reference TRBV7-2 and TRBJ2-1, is GAGVSQSPSNKVTEKGKDVELRCDPISGHTALYWYRQSLGQGLEFLIYFQGNSAPDKSGLPSDRFSAERTGGSVSTLTIQRTQQEDSAVYLCASSLISVREYNEQFFGPGTRLTVL.